The 29 T cell receptor beta chains reported below all come from one sample, sequenced in a study of control samples from healthy donors and cancer patients. The data were produced by immunoSEQ multiplex PCR, yet TCRdb's version contains in-frame clones alone and is incomplete. The data hold some 70,000 clones, with approximately 84% observed a single time. The sequenced sample consisted of PBMCs. The origin of the receptors is a woman in her 50s with lung cancer.

In DNA, the CDR3 is TGCAGCGTTGAAGGTGCGGTAGGAGAAAAACTGTTTTTT. This gives the protein CSVEGAVGEKLFF. J is TRBJ1-4 and V is TRBV29-1; D remains ambiguous. CDR1 SQVTM and CDR2 ANQGSEA come from the germline V gene. The CDR3 runs 13 residues. Trimming removed 1 base from V and 8 bases from J, with 11 bases in between.

This clone has just a few counts. This rearrangement joins TRBV3-1 (or the pseudogene TRBV3-2) to TRBJ1-1; 7 bases are shared with TRBD1. Unmatched junction bases numbered 5, after V lost 0 bases and J lost 10 bases. CDR1 and CDR2 from the germline V gene are LGHDT and YNNKEL (reference sequence). The CDR3 is made up of 13 amino acids. The CDR3 DNA reads TGTGCCAGCAGCCAAGAGGGTCAGGGGGGAGCTTTCTTT. Its protein product is CASSQEGQGGAFF.

The count of this clone is one. The chain couples TRBV24-1 to TRBJ2-7; TRBD2 matches 15 bases. V dropped 3 bases and J dropped 2; count of bases not matched to a gene: 10. This CDR3 region has 19 residues. CDR1 is KGHDR and CDR2 is SFDVKD in the germline V gene. CDR3 nucleotide sequence: TGTGCCACCAGTGATCCAGCCGGGACTAGCGGGGGGCTAACCTACGAGCAGTACTTC. This sequence encodes CATSDPAGTSGGLTYEQYF.

This chain uses TRBV9 with TRBJ2-5; D perhaps matches TRBD1 (6 bases). Trimming shortened V by 0 bases and J by 2 bases, and 11 bases separated the two germline ends. The CDR3 is 15 amino acids. The germline gives CDR1 SGDLS, CDR2 YYNGEE. The CDR3 bases are TGTGCCAGCAGCGTAGGAGGGGGACGGCAAGAGACCCAGTACTTC. Encoded protein: CASSVGGGRQETQYF.

The DNA for the CDR3 is TGTGCCAGCAGCGTCGAGGCGGAATGGGGCACTGAAGCTTTCTTT. It codes for CASSVEAEWGTEAFF. The chain joins TRBV9 to TRBJ1-1, with unresolved D. The CDR3 has 15 amino acids. V was shortened by 2 bases and J by 4 bases, with 15 bases between the two germline ends. Germline CDR1 SGDLS, CDR2 YYNGEE.

This clone showed up just once. In nucleotides, the CDR3 is TGTGCCAGCAGTGAACAGCTCGTAGGAGGAAACACCATATATTTT. Translating it yields CASSEQLVGGNTIYF. The chain links TRBV2 to TRBJ1-3; D is unclear. Trimming removed 2 bases from V and 4 bases from J, with 12 bases in between. The germline gives CDR1 SNHLY, CDR2 FYNNEI. The CDR3 spans 15 residues.

The rearrangement links TRBV5-8 to TRBJ2-2; D unclear. The V gene lost 5 bases and the J gene lost 6 bases, with 14 bases spanning the gap. The germline CDR1 and CDR2 sequences are SGHTS and YDEGEE. The CDR3 extends over 14 amino acids. CDR3 region: CASRKEGFAGELFF. The CDR3 region has the DNA TGTGCCAGCAGGAAAGAAGGATTCGCCGGGGAGCTGTTTTTT.

This clone was detected only once. The genes are TRBV10-3 and TRBJ1-1, with D uncertain. CDR1 is ENHRY and CDR2 is SYGVKD in the germline V gene. There are 13 residues in the CDR3. V lost 0 bases, J lost 5 bases, and 7 bases lay in between. The CDR3 bases are TGTGCCATCAGTGAGTCGACGGGAACTGAAGCTTTCTTT. This sequence encodes CAISESTGTEAFF.

The rearrangement uses TRBV29-1 and TRBJ2-3; TRBD1 might be the D (7 bases). The CDR3 consists of 17 residues. V was pared by 4 bases and J by 2 bases, with 22 bases between. Germline lookup yields CDR1 SQVTM and CDR2 ANQGSEA. The CDR3 DNA follows: TGCAGCGTTGTTGGGCTAGGCGGGACAGCCAACACAGATACGCAGTATTTT. It yields the protein CSVVGLGGTANTDTQYF.

This clone turned up a few times. The chain combines TRBV11-2 with TRBJ1-1; D gene unclear. Germline CDR1 reads SGHAT; CDR2 reads FQNNGV. The V gene lost 5 bases and the J gene lost 4 bases, with 11 bases spanning the gap. The length of the CDR3 is 13 residues. The CDR3 coding sequence is TGTGCCAGCAGCGAAGAGGGAATCACTGAAGCTTTCTTT. Its translation: CASSEEGITEAFF.

The V call is TRBV7-9, the J call TRBJ1-1; D possibly corresponds to TRBD1 (6 bases). The CDR3 runs to 13 residues. Germline V gene data show CDR1 as SEHNR and CDR2 as FQNEAQ (reference sequence). V was clipped by 5 bases and J by 3 bases, with 10 bases between them. The CDR3 loop is CASSLQGYTEAFF. As DNA, the CDR3 is TGTGCCAGCAGCCTACAGGGATACACTGAAGCTTTCTTT.

This chain's CDR3 is CASSLAGVYNEQFF. The CDR3 DNA sequence: TGTGCCAGCAGCTTGGCAGGGGTCTACAATGAGCAGTTCTTC. The chain has TRBV7-9 and TRBJ2-1; TRBD1 is a possible D gene (6 bases). This CDR3 is 14 amino acids long. Germline V gene lookup returns CDR1 SEHNR and CDR2 FQNEAQ (reference sequence). The V end was cut by 3 bases, the J end by 3 bases, with 9 bases between.

V gene TRBV27 combines with J gene TRBJ2-3; D unresolved. This CDR3 region has 13 residues. The germline V and J ends were trimmed by 5 bases and 5 bases, with 11 bases remaining between them. Germline CDR1 MNHEY, CDR2 SMNVEV (reference sequence). The DNA of the CDR3 is TGTGCCAGCAGTATCACGTGGGGAGATACGCAGTATTTT. Protein: CASSITWGDTQYF.

The V and J genes are TRBV6-2 or TRBV6-3 and TRBJ2-1, with a possible D match to TRBD1 (6 bases). The V and J ends lost 0 bases and 5 bases respectively, with 14 bases between them. The length of the CDR3 is 16 residues. Germline V CDR1 and CDR2: MNHEY, SVGEGT. This CDR3 is CASSYSVRGKDNEQFF. Written as DNA, the CDR3 is TGTGCCAGCAGTTACTCGGTCAGGGGAAAGGACAATGAGCAGTTCTTC.

The chain uses TRBV18 and TRBJ2-3, with TRBD1 matching 10 bases. The V gene's germline CDR1 is KGHSH and CDR2 LQKENI. V was pared by 5 bases and J by 6 bases, with 5 bases of the junction left unmatched. This CDR3 region has 14 residues. The CDR3 sequence is CASSRDRGQDTQYF. The CDR3 bases are TGTGCCAGCTCAAGGGACAGGGGACAGGATACGCAGTATTTT.

This clone showed up just a few times. The genes are TRBV19 and TRBJ1-5, with D possibly matching TRBD1 (5 bases). Germline CDR1 is LNHDA and CDR2 is SQIVND (reference sequence). The CDR3 extends over 14 amino acids. Trimming took 6 bases from V and 5 from J, leaving 14 bases between them. The CDR3 spells CASSLGGPYQPQHF. DNA for the CDR3: TGTGCCAGTAGCCTGGGGGGACCCTATCAGCCCCAGCATTTT.

As for this clone: This same CDR3 is encoded by further DNA sequences in the sample. The rearrangement uses TRBV18 and TRBJ1-1; D gene unclear. V lost 2 bases, J lost 1 base, and 5 bases lay in between. This CDR3 comprises 13 residues. The germline V gene encodes CDR1 KGHSH and CDR2 LQKENI. The CDR3 DNA reads as TGTGCCAGCTCACCAGGACGGAACACTGAAGCTTTCTTT. It codes for CASSPGRNTEAFF.

The genes are TRBV28 and TRBJ1-2, with D tentatively TRBD1 (5 bases). This CDR3 comprises 13 residues. The germline V and J ends were trimmed by 3 bases and 7 bases, with 12 bases remaining between them. The V gene's germline CDR1 is MDHEN and CDR2 SYDVKM. CDR3 residues: CASSFQGDSGYTF. The CDR3 DNA reads TGTGCCAGCAGTTTCCAGGGAGACAGTGGCTACACCTTC.

The rearrangement links TRBV28 to TRBJ1-2; 10 positions agree with TRBD1. J gave up 2 bases and V 8 bases, and 2 bases lay outside the gene matches. This CDR3 region has 13 residues. Germline values: CDR1 MDHEN, CDR2 SYDVKM. The CDR3 spells CASDRGRNYGYTF. The CDR3 coding sequence is TGTGCCAGCGACAGGGGGCGGAACTATGGCTACACCTTC.

The chain is built from TRBV6-5 and TRBJ1-2; 7 nucleotides line up with TRBD1. V shed 7 bases and J 4 bases; nucleotides not matched to a gene: 9. This CDR3 has 14 residues. CDR1 MNHEY and CDR2 SVGAGI come from the germline V gene. CDR3 protein: CASTLGGRAYGYTF. The CDR3 DNA reads TGTGCCAGCACCTTAGGGGGCAGGGCCTATGGCTACACCTTC.

The chain is built from TRBV27 and TRBJ2-3; 7 nucleotides agree with TRBD2. Germline V gives CDR1 MNHEY, CDR2 SMNVEV (reference sequence). The V segment lost 10 bases and the J segment 4 bases; nucleotides outside the gene matches: 5. The CDR3 totals 12 residues. For the CDR3, the DNA is TGTGCCACCCGGGGGGTACCAGATACGCAGTATTTT. This encodes CATRGVPDTQYF.

The V and J genes are TRBV12-3 or TRBV12-4 and TRBJ1-2, with a tentative D call TRBD1 (6 bases). The CDR3 extends over 13 amino acids. Trimming stripped 1 base from V and 4 bases from J, with 7 bases between. This CDR3 is CASSLVQGYGYTF. CDR3 bases: TGTGCCAGCAGTTTAGTACAGGGCTATGGCTACACCTTC.

A remark on this clone: Other DNA sequences of this sample code for an identical CDR3. This rearrangement joins TRBV5-1 to TRBJ2-2; 7 bases map to TRBD1. Germline values: CDR1 SGHRS, CDR2 YFSETQ. The CDR3 is made up of 16 amino acids. V shed 1 base and J 3 bases; nucleotides not matched to a gene: 6. The CDR3 here is CASSLRTGGDTGELFF. CDR3 coding DNA: TGCGCCAGCAGCTTGCGGACAGGAGGTGACACCGGGGAGCTGTTTTTT. The whole variable domain, remainder taken from reference TRBV5-1 and TRBJ2-2, is KAGVTQTPRYLIKTRGQQVTLSCSPISGHRSVSWYQQTPGQGLQFLFEYFSETQRNKGNFPGRFSGRQFSNSRSEMNVSTLELGDSALYLCASSLRTGGDTGELFFGEGSRLTVL.

This clone was observed a single time. This specimen includes other DNA sequences encoding the same CDR3. The genes are TRBV18 and TRBJ2-5; 7 positions agree with TRBD2. The CDR3 is made up of 13 amino acids. Germline trimming cut 2 bases from V and 5 bases from J; bases unmatched to any gene: 2. Germline V lookup: CDR1 KGHSH, CDR2 LQKENI. The CDR3 nucleotides read TGTGCCAGCTCACCATCCGGGGGGGAGACCCAGTACTTC. The encoded protein is CASSPSGGETQYF.

The chain carries TRBV11-2 and TRBJ1-5; 7 nucleotides line up with TRBD1. Unmatched junction bases numbered 2, after V lost 2 bases and J lost 7 bases. CDR1 and CDR2 from the germline V gene are SGHAT and FQNNGV. The CDR3 is 13 residues long. CDR3 in amino acids: CASSLNRGQPQHF. In nucleotides, the CDR3 is TGTGCCAGCAGCTTAAACAGGGGCCAGCCCCAGCATTTT.

The chain combines TRBV19 with TRBJ2-1; possibly TRBD1 for D (5 bases). V was cut by 4 bases and J by 6 bases, with 16 bases left in between. The length of the CDR3 is 15 residues. Germline CDR1 is LNHDA and CDR2 is SQIVND (reference sequence). The CDR3 sequence is CASSRPGAPFNEQFF. The DNA for the CDR3 is TGTGCCAGTAGTAGGCCTGGGGCCCCCTTCAATGAGCAGTTCTTC.

The chain carries TRBV5-1 and TRBJ2-5; D might be TRBD2 (5 bases). The V end lost 4 bases, the J end lost 3 bases, and 10 bases lay between the germline ends. CDR1 and CDR2 from the germline V gene are SGHRS and YFSETQ. This CDR3 has 13 amino acids. CDR3 nucleotides: TGCGCCAGCAGCGAGGGATTAGAAGAGACCCAGTACTTC. It specifies CASSEGLEETQYF.

The gene calls are TRBV19 and TRBJ1-4; maybe TRBD1 (6 bases). This CDR3 spans 15 amino acids. V was clipped by 6 bases and J by 3 bases, with 14 bases between them. The germline V gene encodes CDR1 LNHDA and CDR2 SQIVND (reference sequence). CDR3 sequence (DNA): TGTGCCAGTAGCCTACTGACAGGCGCTAATGAAAAACTGTTTTTT. Its translation: CASSLLTGANEKLFF. Full variable domain (remainder filled in from reference TRBV19 and TRBJ1-4): DGGITQSPKYLFRKEGQNVTLSCEQNLNHDAMYWYRQDPGQGLRLIYYSQIVNDFQKGDIAEGYSVSREKKESFPLTVTSAQKNPTAFYLCASSLLTGANEKLFFGSGTQLSVL.

The chain recombines TRBV6-6 with TRBJ2-1; the match to TRBD2 covers 8 bases. V was pared by 6 bases and J by 3 bases, with 4 bases of the junction left unmatched. The CDR3 sequence is 14 residues long. The germline gives CDR1 MNHNY, CDR2 SVGAGI (reference sequence). CDR3 loop: CASRTAGGYNEQFF. CDR3 nucleotide sequence: TGTGCCAGCAGGACTGCGGGAGGCTACAATGAGCAGTTCTTC.